This T cell receptor (beta chain) was documented in a study of blood T cell repertoires in COVID-19. Study overall: From the United States, Italy and Spain came samples of acute and convalescent COVID-19. PBMCs, B-cell-depleted T cells, or T cells were the source of the cDNA or gDNA that made up the material.

CDR3 length: 15 residues. The V gene end was trimmed by 2 bases and the J gene end by 8 bases; junction bases not matched to a gene: 8. Germline loops: CDR1 MNHNS, CDR2 SASEGT. Patients at the Seattle site were enrolled during active infection and followed longitudinally. Sequencing used immunoSEQ multiplex PCR; TCRdb keeps in-frame clones, though not all of them. The sample contains roughly 230,000 clones, 84% of which appear only once. The chain joins TRBV6-1 to TRBJ1-4; 7 bases fit TRBD1. Sequencing input: peripheral blood. The source is a woman aged 80 or over with COVID-19, enrolled during active disease. CDR3 nucleotides: TGTGCCAGCAGTGAAAGACAGGGCCAGAGGGAAAAACTGTTTTTT. This codes for CASSERQGQREKLFF.